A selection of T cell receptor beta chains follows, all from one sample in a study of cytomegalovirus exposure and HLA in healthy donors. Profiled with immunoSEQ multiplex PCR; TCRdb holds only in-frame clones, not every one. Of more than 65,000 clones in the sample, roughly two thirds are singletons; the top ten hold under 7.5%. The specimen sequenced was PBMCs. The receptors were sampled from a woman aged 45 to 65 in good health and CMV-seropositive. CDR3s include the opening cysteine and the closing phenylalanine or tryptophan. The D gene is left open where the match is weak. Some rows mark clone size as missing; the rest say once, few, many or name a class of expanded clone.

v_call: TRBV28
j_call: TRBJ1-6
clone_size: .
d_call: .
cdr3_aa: CASSPSQAFNYPNSPLHF
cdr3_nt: TGTGCCAGCTCTCCCTCCCAGGCTTTCAATTACCCAAATTCACCCCTCCACTTT

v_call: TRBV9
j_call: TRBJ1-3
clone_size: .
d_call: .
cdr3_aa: CASSVSGNSNSGNTIYF
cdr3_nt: TGTGCCAGCAGCGTTTCAGGAAATTCTAACTCTGGAAACACCATATATTTT

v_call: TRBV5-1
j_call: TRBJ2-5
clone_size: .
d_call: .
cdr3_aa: CASSTGKNRETQYF
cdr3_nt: TGCGCCAGCAGCACAGGAAAAAACCGAGAGACCCAGTACTTC

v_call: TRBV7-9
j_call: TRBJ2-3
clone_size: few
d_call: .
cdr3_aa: CASSSTSTDTQYF
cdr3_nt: TGTGCCAGCAGCTCAACTAGCACAGATACGCAGTATTTT

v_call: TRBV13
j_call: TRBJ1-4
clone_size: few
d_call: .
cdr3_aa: CASSYHTGTLGGEKLFF
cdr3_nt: TGTGCCAGCAGCTACCACACCGGGACATTAGGAGGTGAAAAACTGTTTTTT

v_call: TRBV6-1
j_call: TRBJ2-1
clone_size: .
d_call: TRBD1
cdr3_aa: CASSETGQSYNEQFF
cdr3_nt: TGTGCCAGCAGTGAGACAGGGCAATCCTACAATGAGCAGTTCTTC

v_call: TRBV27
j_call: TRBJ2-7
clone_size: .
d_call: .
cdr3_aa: CASSLGRDYEQYF
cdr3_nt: TGTGCCAGCAGTTTGGGCAGGGACTACGAGCAGTACTTC

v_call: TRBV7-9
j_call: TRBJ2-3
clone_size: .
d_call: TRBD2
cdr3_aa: CASRRSGGTDTQYF
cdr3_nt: TGTGCCAGCAGACGTAGCGGGGGGACGGATACGCAGTATTTT

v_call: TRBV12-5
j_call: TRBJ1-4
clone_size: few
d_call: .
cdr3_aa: CASGPGTFDEKLFF
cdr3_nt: TGTGCTAGTGGCCCCGGGACTTTTGATGAAAAACTGTTTTTT

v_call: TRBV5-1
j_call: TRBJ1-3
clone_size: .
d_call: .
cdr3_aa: CASSLGQDSNTIYF
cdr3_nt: TGCGCCAGCAGCTTGGGGCAGGACTCGAACACCATATATTTT

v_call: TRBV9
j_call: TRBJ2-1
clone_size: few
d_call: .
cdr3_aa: CASQGGDEQFF
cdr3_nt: TGTGCCAGCCAAGGAGGTGATGAGCAGTTCTTC

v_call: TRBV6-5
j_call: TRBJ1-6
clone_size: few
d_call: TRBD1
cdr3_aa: CASRAGQGPSPLHF
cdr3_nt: TGTGCCAGCAGGGCGGGACAGGGGCCTTCACCCCTCCACTTT

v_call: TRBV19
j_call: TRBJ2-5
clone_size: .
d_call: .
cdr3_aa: CASSIETQETQYF
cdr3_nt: TGTGCCAGTAGTATAGAGACTCAAGAGACCCAGTACTTC

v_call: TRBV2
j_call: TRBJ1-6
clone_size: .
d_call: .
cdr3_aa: CASNLNRENSPLHF
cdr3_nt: TGTGCCAGCAATCTAAATAGGGAGAATTCACCCCTCCACTTT

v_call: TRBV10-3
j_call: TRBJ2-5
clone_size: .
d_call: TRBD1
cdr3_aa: CAISESPDRGKEETQYF
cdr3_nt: TGTGCCATCAGTGAGTCCCCCGACAGGGGGAAGGAAGAGACCCAGTACTTC

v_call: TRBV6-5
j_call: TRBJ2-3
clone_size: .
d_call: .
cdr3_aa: CASSRGTDTQYF
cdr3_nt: TGTGCCAGCAGCCGCGGCACAGATACGCAGTATTTT

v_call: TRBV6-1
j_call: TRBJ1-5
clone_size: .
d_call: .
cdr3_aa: CASRWGKGDQPQHF
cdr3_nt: TGTGCCAGTAGGTGGGGGAAGGGGGATCAGCCCCAGCATTTT

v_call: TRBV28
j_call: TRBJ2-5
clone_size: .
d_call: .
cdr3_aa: CASINRVSQSETQYF
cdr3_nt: TGTGCCAGCATCAACAGGGTTTCACAATCCGAGACCCAGTACTTC

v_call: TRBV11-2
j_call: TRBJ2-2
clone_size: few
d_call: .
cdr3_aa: CASSLVANTGELFF
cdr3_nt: TGTGCCAGCAGCTTGGTGGCCAACACCGGGGAGCTGTTTTTT

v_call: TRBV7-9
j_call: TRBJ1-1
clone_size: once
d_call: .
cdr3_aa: CASSLSGASQLTEAFF
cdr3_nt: TGTGCCAGCAGCTTAAGTGGAGCCAGTCAGTTAACTGAAGCTTTCTTT

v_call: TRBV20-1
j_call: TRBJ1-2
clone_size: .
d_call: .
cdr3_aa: CSADGGYGYTF
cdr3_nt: TGCAGTGCCGACGGAGGCTATGGCTACACCTTC

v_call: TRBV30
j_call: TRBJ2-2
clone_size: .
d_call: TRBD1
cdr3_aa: CAWSVQTGGGSGELFF
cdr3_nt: TGTGCCTGGAGTGTACAGACAGGGGGCGGATCCGGGGAGCTGTTTTTT

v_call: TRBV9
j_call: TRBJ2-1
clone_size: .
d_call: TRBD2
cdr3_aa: CASGAQTSGTNQTYNEQFF
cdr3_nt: TGTGCCAGCGGCGCACAGACTAGCGGTACTAACCAGACCTACAATGAGCAGTTCTTC

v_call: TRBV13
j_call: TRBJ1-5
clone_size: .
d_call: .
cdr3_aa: CASSLGGGGNQPQHF
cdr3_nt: TGTGCCAGCAGCTTAGGTGGCGGGGGTAATCAGCCCCAGCATTTT

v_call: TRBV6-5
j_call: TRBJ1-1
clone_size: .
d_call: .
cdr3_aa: CASSNNRDTTEAFF
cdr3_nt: TGTGCCAGCAGTAACAACCGGGACACCACTGAAGCTTTCTTT

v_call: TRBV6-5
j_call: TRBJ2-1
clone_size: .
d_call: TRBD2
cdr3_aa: CATGLAEYNEQFF
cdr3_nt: TGTGCCACCGGACTAGCGGAATACAATGAGCAGTTCTTC

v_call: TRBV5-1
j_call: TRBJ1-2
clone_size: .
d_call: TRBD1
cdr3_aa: CASSSHPGQGTKGRSYTF
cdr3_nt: TGCGCCAGCAGCTCGCACCCGGGACAGGGGACGAAGGGACGGAGCTACACCTTC

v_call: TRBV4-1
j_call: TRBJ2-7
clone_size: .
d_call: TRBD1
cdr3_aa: CASSQGGGQGVKQYF
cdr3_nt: TGCGCCAGCAGCCAAGGCGGCGGACAGGGCGTGAAGCAGTACTTC

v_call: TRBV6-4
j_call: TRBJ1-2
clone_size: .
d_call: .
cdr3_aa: CASSDSFKQANYGYTF
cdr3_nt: TGTGCCAGCAGTGACTCGTTTAAGCAGGCTAACTATGGCTACACCTTC

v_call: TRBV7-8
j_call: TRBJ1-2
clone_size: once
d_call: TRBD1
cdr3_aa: CASSLGTGDYGYTF
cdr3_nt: TGTGCCAGCAGCTTAGGGACAGGGGACTATGGCTACACCTTC

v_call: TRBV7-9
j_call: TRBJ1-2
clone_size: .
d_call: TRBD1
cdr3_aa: CASSLGPPGQPNYGYTF
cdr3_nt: TGTGCCAGCAGCTTAGGTCCGCCGGGACAGCCAAACTATGGCTACACCTTC

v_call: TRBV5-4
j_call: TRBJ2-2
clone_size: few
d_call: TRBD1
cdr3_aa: CASRPGQLNTGELFF
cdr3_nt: TGTGCCAGCCGTCCGGGACAGCTGAACACCGGGGAGCTGTTTTTT

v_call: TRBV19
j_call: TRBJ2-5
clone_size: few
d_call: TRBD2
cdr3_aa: CASSILAGGRMETQYF
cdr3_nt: TGTGCCAGTAGTATTTTAGCGGGGGGGCGAATGGAGACCCAGTACTTC

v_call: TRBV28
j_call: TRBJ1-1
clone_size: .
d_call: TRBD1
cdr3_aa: CASSLDQGVGSNTEAFF
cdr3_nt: TGTGCCAGCAGTTTAGATCAGGGGGTGGGATCGAACACTGAAGCTTTCTTT

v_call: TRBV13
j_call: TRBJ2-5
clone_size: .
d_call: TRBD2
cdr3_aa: CASSLAGGQETQYF
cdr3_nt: TGTGCCAGCAGCCTAGCGGGGGGGCAAGAGACCCAGTACTTC

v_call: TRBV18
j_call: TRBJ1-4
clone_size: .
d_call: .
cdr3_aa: CASSPSRRQTATNEKLFF
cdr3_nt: TGTGCCAGCTCACCCTCCCGGAGGCAGACTGCAACTAATGAAAAACTGTTTTTT

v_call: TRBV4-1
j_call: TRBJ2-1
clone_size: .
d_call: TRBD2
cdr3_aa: CASSQARRGGWDEQFF
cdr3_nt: TGCGCCAGCAGCCAAGCAAGGCGCGGGGGGTGGGATGAGCAGTTCTTC

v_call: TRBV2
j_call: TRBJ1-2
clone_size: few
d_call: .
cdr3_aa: CASRERGGHTRNYGYTF
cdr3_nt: TGTGCCAGCAGGGAAAGGGGGGGTCACACGAGAAACTATGGCTACACCTTC

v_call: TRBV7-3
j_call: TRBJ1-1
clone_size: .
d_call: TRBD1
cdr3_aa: CASSRTGTGNTEAFF
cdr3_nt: TGTGCCAGCAGCCGAACAGGGACAGGGAACACTGAAGCTTTCTTT

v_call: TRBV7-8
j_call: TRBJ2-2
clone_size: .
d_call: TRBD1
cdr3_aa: CASSRGQGMTGELFF
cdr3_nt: TGTGCCAGCAGCCGGGGACAGGGCATGACCGGGGAGCTGTTTTTT

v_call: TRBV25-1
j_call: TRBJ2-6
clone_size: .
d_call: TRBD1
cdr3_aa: CASSVNRGPSGANVLTF
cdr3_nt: TGTGCCAGCAGTGTCAACAGGGGACCCTCTGGGGCCAACGTCCTGACTTTC

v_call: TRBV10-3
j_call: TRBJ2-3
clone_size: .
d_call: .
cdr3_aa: CAISDTPLREDKGAQYF
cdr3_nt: TGTGCCATCAGTGACACCCCCCTCCGGGAGGATAAGGGGGCGCAGTATTTT

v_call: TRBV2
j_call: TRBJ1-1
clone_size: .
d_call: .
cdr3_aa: CASSEKGKDTEAFF
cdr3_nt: TGTGCCAGCAGTGAAAAGGGGAAGGACACTGAAGCTTTCTTT

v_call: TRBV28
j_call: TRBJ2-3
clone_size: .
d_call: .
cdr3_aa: CASSTSTGLDTDTQYF
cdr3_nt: .

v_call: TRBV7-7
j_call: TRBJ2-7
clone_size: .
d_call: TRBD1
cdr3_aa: CASSPGQGKYEQYF
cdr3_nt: TGTGCCAGCAGCCCGGGACAGGGGAAATACGAGCAGTACTTC

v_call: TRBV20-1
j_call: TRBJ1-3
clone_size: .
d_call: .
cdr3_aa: CSAYTRNTIYF
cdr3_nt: TGCAGTGCTTATACACGAAACACCATATATTTT

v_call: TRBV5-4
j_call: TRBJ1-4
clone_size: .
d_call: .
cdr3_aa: CASSLEKHNEKLFF
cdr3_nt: TGTGCCAGCAGCTTGGAGAAACATAATGAAAAACTGTTTTTT

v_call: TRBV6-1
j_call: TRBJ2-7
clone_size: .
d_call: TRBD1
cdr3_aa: CAVRPDRDRVYEQYF
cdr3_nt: TGTGCCGTTAGACCGGACCGGGACAGGGTCTACGAGCAGTACTTC

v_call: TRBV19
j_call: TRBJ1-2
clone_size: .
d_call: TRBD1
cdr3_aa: CASSIPGQDYGYTF
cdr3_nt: TGTGCCAGTAGTATCCCCGGACAGGACTATGGCTACACCTTC

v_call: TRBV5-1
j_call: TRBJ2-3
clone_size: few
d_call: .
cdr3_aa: CASSLGGGTDTQYF
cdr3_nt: TGCGCCAGCAGCTTGGGGGGGGGCACAGATACGCAGTATTTT

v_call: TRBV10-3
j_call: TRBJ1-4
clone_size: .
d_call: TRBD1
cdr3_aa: CAISTGGDNEKLFF
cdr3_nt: TGTGCCATCAGCACAGGGGGGGATAATGAAAAACTGTTTTTT

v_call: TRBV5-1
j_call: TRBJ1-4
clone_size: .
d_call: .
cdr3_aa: CASSLEDIGEKLFF
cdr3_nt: TGCGCCAGCAGCCTTGAGGACATCGGGGAAAAACTGTTTTTT

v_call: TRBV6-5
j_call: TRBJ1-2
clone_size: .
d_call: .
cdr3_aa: CASSYSESNYGYTF
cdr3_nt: TGTGCCAGCAGTTACTCGGAGAGCAACTATGGCTACACCTTC

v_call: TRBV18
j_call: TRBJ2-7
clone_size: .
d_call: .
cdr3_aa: CASSPLGQSSYEQYF
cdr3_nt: TGTGCCAGCTCACCGTTAGGACAGAGCTCCTACGAGCAGTACTTC

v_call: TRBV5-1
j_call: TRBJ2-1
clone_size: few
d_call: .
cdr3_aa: CASSLSPPGNEQFF
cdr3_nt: TGCGCCAGCAGCTTGTCCCCCCCAGGGAATGAGCAGTTCTTC

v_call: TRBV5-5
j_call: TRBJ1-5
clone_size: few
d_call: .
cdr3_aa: CASSSAERGNQPQHF
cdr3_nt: TGTGCCAGCAGCTCGGCGGAACGGGGCAATCAGCCCCAGCATTTT

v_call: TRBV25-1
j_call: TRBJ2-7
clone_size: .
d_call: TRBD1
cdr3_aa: CASSESGQGSYEQYF
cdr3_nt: TGTGCCAGCAGTGAATCGGGACAGGGGTCCTACGAGCAGTACTTC

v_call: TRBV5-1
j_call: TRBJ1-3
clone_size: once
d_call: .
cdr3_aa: CASSTTGSGNTIYF
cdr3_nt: TGCGCCAGCAGCACAACAGGCTCTGGAAACACCATATATTTT

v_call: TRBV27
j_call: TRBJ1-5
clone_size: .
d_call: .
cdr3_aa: CASSLGPDQPQHF
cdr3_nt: TGTGCCAGCAGTTTGGGCCCGGATCAGCCCCAGCATTTT